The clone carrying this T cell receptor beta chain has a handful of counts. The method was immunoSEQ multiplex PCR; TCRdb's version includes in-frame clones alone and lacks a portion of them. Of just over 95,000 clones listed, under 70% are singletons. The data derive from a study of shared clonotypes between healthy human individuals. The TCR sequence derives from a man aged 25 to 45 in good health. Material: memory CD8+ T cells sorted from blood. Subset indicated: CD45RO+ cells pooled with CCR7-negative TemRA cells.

The DNA of the CDR3 is TGTGCCAGCAGCGTAGGGGCTAGCGGGCGCGATGAGCAGTTCTTC. It encodes CASSVGASGRDEQFF. The genes are TRBV9 and TRBJ2-1, with TRBD2 identical over 8 bases. Germline CDR1 SGDLS, CDR2 YYNGEE. Losses at the gene ends were 0 bases for V and 8 bases for J; bases not matched to a gene: 7. The CDR3 is 15 residues long.